The 14 T cell receptor beta chains given below trace back to one sample, sequenced in a study of post-analysis software for immune sequencing data. General study results and limits: Controls showed lower frequencies than patients for 5 or 6 TRBV segments, and TRBV5-6, TRBV5-1 and TRBV20-1 were among these.

Antigen specificity for these receptors is unknown. Unique molecular identifiers were built into the TCR beta cDNA libraries. TCRdb reprocessed the PCR reads with MiXCR, giving one entry per CDR3 protein. The profile covers more than 350,000 distinct CDR3 sequences, with about 40% appearing a single time and around 8% taken by the ten largest. Sequenced input: blood. The origin of the receptors is a girl aged 2 to 10 with multiple sclerosis.

The V and J genes are TRBV21-1 and TRBJ1-2; TRBD1, the table's D call, lacks a check against the DNA. TRBV21-1 is noted as a pseudogene. CDR3 length equals 14 residues. CDR3 amino acids: CALNVGARWYGYTF. The CDR3 DNA follows: TGTGCCCTCAACGTCGGGGCGCGGTGGTATGGCTACACCTTC.

The DNA of the CDR3 is TGCGCCAGCAGCACTAGCGGGGGCCGTAATGAGCAGTTCTTC. This encodes CASSTSGGRNEQFF. The J gene is TRBJ2-1, the V gene TRBV5-1; the match to TRBD2 covers 11 bases. Losses at the gene ends were 4 bases for V and 7 bases for J; bases not matched to a gene: 4. Germline CDR1 is SGHRS and CDR2 is YFSETQ. This CDR3 is built from 14 residues.

This clonotype occurred once. This chain joins TRBV7-9 and TRBJ1-1; D is possibly TRBD1 (5 bases). The ends were cut back, 1 base at V and 7 bases at J, with 10 bases in the middle. CDR1 and CDR2 (germline): SEHNR, FQNEAQ (reference sequence). The CDR3 contains 13 residues. The CDR3 reads CASSLVVRDEAFF. The CDR3 DNA sequence: TGTGCCAGCAGCTTAGTCGTCAGGGATGAAGCTTTCTTT. The variable domain in full, completed from reference TRBV7-9 and TRBJ1-1, reads DTGVSQNPRHKITKRGQNVTFRCDPISEHNRLYWYRQTLGQGPEFLTYFQNEAQLEKSRLLSDRFSAERPKGSFSTLEIQRTEQGDSAMYLCASSLVVRDEAFFGQGTRLTVV.

This clonotype was counted between two and nine times. This chain uses TRBV7-9 with TRBJ2-1, with 13 bases matching TRBD2. Germline trimming cut 4 bases from V and 3 bases from J; bases unmatched to any gene: 6. Germline V lookup: CDR1 SEHNR, CDR2 FQNEAQ (reference sequence). The CDR3 covers 17 residues. For the CDR3, the DNA is TGTGCCAGCAGCTCACAAAGGACTAGCGGGAGCTACAATGAGCAGTTCTTC. It specifies CASSSQRTSGSYNEQFF.

V and J are TRBV5-5 and TRBJ1-1; TRBD1 matches 11 bases. Germline CDR1 SGHKS, CDR2 YYEKEE (reference sequence). The CDR3 is 15 residues long. The V gene end was trimmed by 5 bases and the J gene end by 3 bases; junction bases not matched to a gene: 6. The CDR3 here is CASRMPGQGDTEAFF. In DNA, the CDR3 is TGTGCCAGCAGGATGCCGGGACAGGGGGACACTGAAGCTTTCTTT. Full variable domain (missing parts from reference TRBV5-5 and TRBJ1-1): DAGVTQSPTHLIKTRGQQVTLRCSPISGHKSVSWYQQVLGQGPQFIFQYYEKEERGRGNFPDRFSARQFPNYSSELNVNALLLGDSALYLCASRMPGQGDTEAFFGQGTRLTVV.

The chain recombines TRBV5-1 with TRBJ2-7; D is undetermined. V gave up 0 bases and J gave up 0 bases, with 10 bases separating them. There are 15 residues in the CDR3. Germline assignment: CDR1 SGHRS and CDR2 YFSETQ. CDR3 protein: CASSLGVAVSYEQYF. The CDR3 bases are TGCGCCAGCAGCTTGGGGGTGGCCGTCTCCTACGAGCAGTACTTC.

In its sample, this clonotype was seen a few times. The chain has TRBV20-1 and TRBJ2-5; D might be TRBD2 (6 bases). The J call is doubtful: the DNA matches TRBJ2-7 better. Looked up from germline, CDR1 is DFQATT and CDR2 is SNEGSKA (reference sequence). The CDR3 runs 14 residues. The CDR3 loop reads CSAPPAGRLYEQYF. The CDR3 nucleotides are TGCAGTGCCCCCCCGGCAGGGAGGCTATACGAGCAGTACTTC.

This clonotype was detected only a few times. The chain joins TRBV6-5 to TRBJ1-2; TRBD1 matches at 8 bases. Germline V CDR1 and CDR2: MNHEY, SVGAGI. V shed 7 bases and J 4 bases; nucleotides not matched to a gene: 14. The CDR3 covers 16 residues. The DNA for the CDR3 is TGTGCCAGCAACCCCCAAACCGGGACAGGAACCTATGGCTACACCTTC. Its protein is CASNPQTGTGTYGYTF.

V is TRBV29-1 and J is TRBJ1-2; D gene ambiguous. The CDR3 runs 11 residues. V lost 3 bases and J lost 7, with 9 bases in between. The germline V gene encodes CDR1 SQVTM and CDR2 ANQGSEA. The CDR3 DNA reads as TGCAGCGTTGATAGAGGGTCTGGCTACACCTTC. Protein: CSVDRGSGYTF.

V and J are TRBV5-1 and TRBJ2-5; D is perhaps TRBD2 (7 bases). This CDR3 contains 13 residues. The germline V gene has CDR1 SGHRS and CDR2 YFSETQ. V was shortened by 9 bases and J by 4 bases, with 16 bases between the two germline ends. DNA for the CDR3: TGCGCCACCAACTTCGGGGGGCGAGAGACCCAGTACTTC. Translated: CATNFGGRETQYF.

The chain links TRBV28 to TRBJ1-1; D gene ambiguous. The CDR3 consists of 12 residues. Trimming cost V 2 bases and J 9 bases, with 10 bases left between them. From germline, CDR1 is MDHEN and CDR2 SYDVKM. CDR3 sequence reads: CASSLPGQKAFF. DNA of the CDR3: TGTGCCAGCAGTTTACCCGGGCAAAAAGCTTTCTTT.

This clonotype turned up a few times. The rearrangement uses TRBV7-2 and TRBJ2-1, with a weak D call TRBD2 (5 bases). V lost 7 bases, J lost 10 bases, and 17 bases lay in between. The germline V gene has CDR1 SGHTA and CDR2 FQGNSA. The CDR3 extends over 13 amino acids. CDR3 DNA sequence: TGTGCCAGCACACCCCGCGGACTTAGGGAGCAGTTCTTC. Translated, it gives CASTPRGLREQFF.

The chain carries TRBV7-2 and TRBJ1-5; TRBD1 matches at 8 bases. The length of the CDR3 is 17 residues. V trimming: 5 bases; J trimming: 6 bases; junction bases outside the gene matches: 15. Looked up from germline, CDR1 is SGHTA and CDR2 is FQGNSA. CDR3 DNA sequence: TGTGCCAGCAGCGCCGGACAGGGTCCGTCTAAGAGTCAGCCCCAGCATTTT. Translated: CASSAGQGPSKSQPQHF.

This clonotype has more than one count but fewer than ten. The chain has TRBV7-2 and TRBJ2-5; D gene ambiguous. The germline V gene encodes CDR1 SGHTA and CDR2 FQGNSA. The length of the CDR3 is 11 residues. Trimming took off 4 bases at V and 7 bases at J, with 7 bases between the two ends. For the CDR3, the DNA is TGTGCCAGCAGCTCTCACGGGACCCAGTACTTC. It is translated as CASSSHGTQYF.